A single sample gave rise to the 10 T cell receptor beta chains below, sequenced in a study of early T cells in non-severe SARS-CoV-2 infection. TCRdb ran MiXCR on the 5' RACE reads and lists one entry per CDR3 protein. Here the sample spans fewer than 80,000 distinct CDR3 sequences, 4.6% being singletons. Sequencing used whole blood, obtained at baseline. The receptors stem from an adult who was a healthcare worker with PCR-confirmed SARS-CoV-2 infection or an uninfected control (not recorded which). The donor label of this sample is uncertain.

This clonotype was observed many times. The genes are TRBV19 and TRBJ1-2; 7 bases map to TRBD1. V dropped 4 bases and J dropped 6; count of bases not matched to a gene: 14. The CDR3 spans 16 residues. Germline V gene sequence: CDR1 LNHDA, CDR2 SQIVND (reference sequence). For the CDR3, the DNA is TGTGCCAGTAGTAGGGGGAGACGACAGGGCGGGCATGGCTACACCTTC. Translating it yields CASSRGRRQGGHGYTF.

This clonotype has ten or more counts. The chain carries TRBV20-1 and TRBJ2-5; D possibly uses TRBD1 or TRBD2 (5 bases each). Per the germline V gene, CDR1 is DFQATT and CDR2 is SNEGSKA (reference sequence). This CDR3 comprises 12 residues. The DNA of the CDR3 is TGCAGGGGGGACGGGCACCAAGAGACCCAGTACTTC. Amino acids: CRGDGHQETQYF.

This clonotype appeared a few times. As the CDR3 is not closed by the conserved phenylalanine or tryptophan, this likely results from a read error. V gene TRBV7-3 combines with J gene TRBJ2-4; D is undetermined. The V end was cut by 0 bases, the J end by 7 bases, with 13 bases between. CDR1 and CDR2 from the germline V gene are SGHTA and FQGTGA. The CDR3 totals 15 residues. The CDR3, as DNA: TGTGCCAGCAGCTTAACCGGCCAGTTCTCTAACATTCAGTACTAC. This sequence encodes CASSLTGQFSNIQYY.

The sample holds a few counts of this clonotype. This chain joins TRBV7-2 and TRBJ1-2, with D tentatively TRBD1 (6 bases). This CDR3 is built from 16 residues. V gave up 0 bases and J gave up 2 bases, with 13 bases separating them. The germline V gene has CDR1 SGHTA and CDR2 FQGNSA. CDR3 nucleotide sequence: TGTGCCAGCAGCTTAGCAGGCGGACAGCGGAACTATGGCTACACCTTC. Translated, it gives CASSLAGGQRNYGYTF.

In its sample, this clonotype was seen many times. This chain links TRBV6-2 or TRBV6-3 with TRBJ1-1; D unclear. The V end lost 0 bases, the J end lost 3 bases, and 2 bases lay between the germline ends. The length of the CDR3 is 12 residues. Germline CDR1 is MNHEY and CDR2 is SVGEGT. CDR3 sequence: CASSYSYTEAFF. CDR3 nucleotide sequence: TGTGCCAGCAGTTACTCGTACACTGAAGCTTTCTTT.

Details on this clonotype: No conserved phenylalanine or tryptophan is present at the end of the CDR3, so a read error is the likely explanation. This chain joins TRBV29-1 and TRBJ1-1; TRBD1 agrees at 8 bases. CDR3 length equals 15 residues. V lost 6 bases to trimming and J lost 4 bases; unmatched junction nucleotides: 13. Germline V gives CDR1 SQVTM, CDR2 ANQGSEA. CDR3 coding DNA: TGCAGCGTCATTCCCACAGACAGGGGATCCACTGAAGCTTTCTCT. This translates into CSVIPTDRGSTEAFS.

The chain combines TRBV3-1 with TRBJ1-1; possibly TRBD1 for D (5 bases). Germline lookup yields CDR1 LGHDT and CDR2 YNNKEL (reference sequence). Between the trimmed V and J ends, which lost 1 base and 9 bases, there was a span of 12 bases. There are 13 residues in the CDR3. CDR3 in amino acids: CASSQATGTQAFF. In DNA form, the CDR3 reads TGTGCCAGCAGCCAAGCAACAGGAACTCAAGCTTTCTTT. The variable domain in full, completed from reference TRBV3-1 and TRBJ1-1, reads DTAVSQTPKYLVTQMGNDKSIKCEQNLGHDTMYWYKQDSKKFLKIMFSYNNKELIINETVPNRFSPKSPDKAHLNLHINSLELGDSAVYFCASSQATGTQAFFGQGTRLTVV.

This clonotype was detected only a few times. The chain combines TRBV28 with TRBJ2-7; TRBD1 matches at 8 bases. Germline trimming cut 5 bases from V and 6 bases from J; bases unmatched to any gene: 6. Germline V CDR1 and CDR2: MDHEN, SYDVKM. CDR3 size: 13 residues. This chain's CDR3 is CASSRQGAVEQYF. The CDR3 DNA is TGTGCCAGCAGTCGTCAGGGGGCAGTCGAGCAGTACTTC.

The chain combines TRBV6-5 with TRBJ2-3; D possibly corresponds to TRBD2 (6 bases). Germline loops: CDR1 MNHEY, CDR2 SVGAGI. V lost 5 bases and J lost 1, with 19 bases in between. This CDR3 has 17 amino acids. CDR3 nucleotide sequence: TGTGCCAGCAGTAAAACCCCCGGGGAGGCCCGCACAGATACGCAGTATTTT. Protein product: CASSKTPGEARTDTQYF.

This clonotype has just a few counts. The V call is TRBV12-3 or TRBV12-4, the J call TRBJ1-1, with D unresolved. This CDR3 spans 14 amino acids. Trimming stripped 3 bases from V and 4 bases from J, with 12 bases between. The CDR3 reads CASSFRVIGTEAFF. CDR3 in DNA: TGTGCCAGCAGTTTTAGGGTAATAGGCACTGAAGCTTTCTTT.